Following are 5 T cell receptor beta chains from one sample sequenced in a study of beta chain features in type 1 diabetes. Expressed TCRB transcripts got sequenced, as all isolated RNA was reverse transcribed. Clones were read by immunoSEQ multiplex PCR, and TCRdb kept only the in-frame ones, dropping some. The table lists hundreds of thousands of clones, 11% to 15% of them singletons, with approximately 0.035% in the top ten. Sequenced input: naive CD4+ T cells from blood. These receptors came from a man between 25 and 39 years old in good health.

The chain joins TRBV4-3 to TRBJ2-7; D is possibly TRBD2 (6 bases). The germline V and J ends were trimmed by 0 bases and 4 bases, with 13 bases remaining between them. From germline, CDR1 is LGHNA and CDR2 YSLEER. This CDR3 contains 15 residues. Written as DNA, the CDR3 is TGCGCCAGCAGCCAAGATCAACGGGAGCGGTACGAGCAGTACGTC. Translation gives CASSQDQRERYEQYV.

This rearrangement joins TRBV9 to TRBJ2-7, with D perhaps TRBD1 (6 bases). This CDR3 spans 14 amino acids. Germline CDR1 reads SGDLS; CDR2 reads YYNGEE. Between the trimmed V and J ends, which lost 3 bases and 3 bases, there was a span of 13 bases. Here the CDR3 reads CASSAHRANYEQYF. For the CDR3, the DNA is TGTGCCAGCAGCGCACACAGGGCTAACTACGAGCAGTACTTC.

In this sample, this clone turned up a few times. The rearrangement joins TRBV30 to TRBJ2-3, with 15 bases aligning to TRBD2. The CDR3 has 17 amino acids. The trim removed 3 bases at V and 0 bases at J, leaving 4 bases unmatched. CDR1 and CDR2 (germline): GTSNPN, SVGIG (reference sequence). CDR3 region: CAWSRGTSGRSTDTQYF. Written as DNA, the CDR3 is TGTGCCTGGAGCCGGGGGACTAGCGGGAGGAGCACAGATACGCAGTATTTT.

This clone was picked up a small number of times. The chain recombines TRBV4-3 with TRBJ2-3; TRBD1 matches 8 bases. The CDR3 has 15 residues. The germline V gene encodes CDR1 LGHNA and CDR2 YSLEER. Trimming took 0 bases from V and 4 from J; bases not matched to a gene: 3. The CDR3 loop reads CASSQEGQGSDTQYF. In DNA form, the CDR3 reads TGCGCCAGCAGCCAAGAAGGACAGGGATCAGATACGCAGTATTTT.

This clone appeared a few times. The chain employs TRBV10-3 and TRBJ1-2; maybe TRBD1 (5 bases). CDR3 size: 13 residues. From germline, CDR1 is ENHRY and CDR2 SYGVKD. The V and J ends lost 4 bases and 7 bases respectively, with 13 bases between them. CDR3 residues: CAISGQGSGGYTF. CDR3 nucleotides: TGTGCCATCAGTGGGCAGGGATCGGGTGGCTACACCTTC.